A selection of T cell receptor beta chains follows, all from one sample in a study of neurological immune-mediated disorders. TCRdb re-derived calls from the 5' RACE reads in MiXCR, one entry per CDR3 protein. The repertoire includes some 48,000 distinct CDR3 sequences, just under 6% of them detected once, and approximately 1.5% sits in the top ten. Sample: CD4+ T cells from blood. The origin of the receptors is a young woman with multiple sclerosis. The CDR3 runs from the conserved cysteine through the conserved F or W. The D gene is left open where the match is weak. Some rows mark clone size as missing; the rest say once, few, many or name a class of expanded clone.

v_gene	d_gene	j_gene	abundance	CDR3nt	CDR3aa
TRBV20-1	NA	TRBJ2-1	many	TGCAGTGCGGCTCTTGGGTCCAGGGCCTACAATGAGCAGTTCTTC	CSAALGSRAYNEQFF
TRBV7-9	NA	TRBJ1-1	few	TGTGCCAGCACCCTAAGTGGAGGGTTCACTGAAGCTTTCTTT	CASTLSGGFTEAFF
TRBV7-9	NA	TRBJ1-4	few	TGTGCCAGCAGCTGGGCCGGAGAAAAACTGTTTTTT	CASSWAGEKLFF
TRBV20-1	NA	TRBJ1-1	many	TGCAGTGCTAGACAGGGTGCCACTGAAGCTTTCTTT	CSARQGATEAFF
TRBV12-3/TRBV12-4	NA	TRBJ2-2	many	TGTGCCAGCAGTTTAGCGCGAAGGCCTTTTAGCGGGGAGCTGTTTTTT	CASSLARRPFSGELFF
TRBV20-1	TRBD2	TRBJ2-1	many	TGCAGTGCTAGGGGGACTAGCGGGGGGCTCGGCGAGCAGTTCTTC	CSARGTSGGLGEQFF
TRBV6-2/TRBV6-3	TRBD1	TRBJ1-5	many	TGTGCCAGCAGTTACTACACGACAGGGCAGCCCCAGCATTTT	CASSYYTTGQPQHF
TRBV5-1	TRBD1	TRBJ2-7	many	TGCGCCAGCAGCTTGGTGGTCCAGGGGGCGTCCCACGAGCAGTACTTC	CASSLVVQGASHEQYF
TRBV20-1	NA	TRBJ2-1	many	TGCAGTGCTGTCGGGAAATACAATGAGCAGTTCTTC	CSAVGKYNEQFF
TRBV15	NA	TRBJ2-3	NA	TGTGCCACCAGCAGAGAACAGGGACGTCGAAATGAGCAGTATTTT	CATSREQGRRNEQYF
TRBV12-3/TRBV12-4	NA	TRBJ1-2	many	TGTGCCAGCAGCTATGGACAAGTCTATGGCTACACCTTC	CASSYGQVYGYTF
TRBV20-1	NA	TRBJ2-7	many	TGCAGTGGGGCACCCTCGGGGCTTAATTACGAGCAGTACTTC	CSGAPSGLNYEQYF
TRBV20-1	TRBD2	TRBJ2-3	many	TGCAGTGCAGAAGGGACTAGCGGGAGAGTAGGGACGCAGTATTTT	CSAEGTSGRVGTQYF
TRBV28	TRBD1	TRBJ2-1	few	TGTGCCAGCACTAGACCCCCCGGGACAGGGACCGATGAGCAGTTCTTC	CASTRPPGTGTDEQFF
TRBV20-1	NA	TRBJ2-1	many	TGCAGTGCTAGAGACGGACGGAGCTCCTACAATGAGCAGTTCTTC	CSARDGRSSYNEQFF
TRBV12-3/TRBV12-4	TRBD2	TRBJ2-1	many	TGTGCCAGCAGTCCCCGGACTAGCGGGAGGAGAGCCTACAATGAGCAGTTCTTC	CASSPRTSGRRAYNEQFF
TRBV5-8	NA	TRBJ2-1	many	TGTGCCAGCAGCAAGCAGGGGCCTGAGCAGTTCTTC	CASSKQGPEQFF
TRBV29-1	NA	TRBJ1-1	NA	TGCAGCGTTTGGGGAGGCCATGAAGCTTTCTTT	CSVWGGHEAFF
TRBV27	TRBD1	TRBJ1-1	many	TGTGCCAGCAGTTTAAACGCCGGGACAGGGTACACTGAAGCTTTCTTT	CASSLNAGTGYTEAFF
TRBV10-3	NA	TRBJ1-2	medium-sized	TGTGCCATCAGTGGGATCGGACAAGTAGCTAACTATGGCTACACCTTC	CAISGIGQVANYGYTF
TRBV10-3	NA	TRBJ1-4	NA	TGTGCCATCACACCGAGGGGCCAGAAGGCAACTAATGAAAAACTGTTTTTT	CAITPRGQKATNEKLFF
TRBV12-3/TRBV12-4	TRBD2	TRBJ2-3	many	TGTGCCAGCAGTTTCTCGACTAGCGGGAGGGCAGATACGCAGTATTTT	CASSFSTSGRADTQYF
TRBV7-9	TRBD2	TRBJ2-3	many	TGTGCCAGCAGCCGGACTAGCGGGCCCACAGATACGCAGTATTTT	CASSRTSGPTDTQYF
TRBV20-1	NA	TRBJ2-4	many	TGCAGTGCTATACAGGGAATGGGCAAAAACATTCAGTACTTC	CSAIQGMGKNIQYF
TRBV5-1	TRBD1	TRBJ1-1	many	TGCGCCAGCAGCTTGCCGGACAGGGGCAAGAGGGCTGAAGCTTTCTTT	CASSLPDRGKRAEAFF
TRBV12-3/TRBV12-4	NA	TRBJ1-2	many	TGTGCCAGCAGTTTAGTTTCAACTAACTATGGCTACACCTTC	CASSLVSTNYGYTF
TRBV5-6	NA	TRBJ1-2	many	TGTGCCAGCAGCTTGGCCGGGCTTGACACCTTC	CASSLAGLDTF
TRBV3-1	NA	TRBJ1-2	many	TGTGCCAGCAGCCAAGAGGGGGCGGACTATGGCTACACCTTC	CASSQEGADYGYTF
TRBV5-1	NA	TRBJ2-4	many	TGCGCCAGCAGCTTGGAACGGGGGTCGGTAGCCAAAAACATTCAGTACTTC	CASSLERGSVAKNIQYF
TRBV6-5	TRBD1	TRBJ2-7	many	TGTGCCAGCAGTTACCCCACCGGGACAGGGGCCGAGCAGTACTTC	CASSYPTGTGAEQYF
TRBV29-1	TRBD1	TRBJ2-7	many	TGCAGCGTCCTGGACAGGGGGCAGTACGAGCAGTACTTC	CSVLDRGQYEQYF
TRBV7-2	TRBD2	TRBJ2-4	many	TGTGCCAGCAGCTTAACTAGCGGGAGACGGGACAAAAACATTCAGTACTTC	CASSLTSGRRDKNIQYF
TRBV5-5	NA	TRBJ1-5	many	TGTGCCAGCAGCTTCGGCATTACGGCGAATCAGCCCCAGCATTTT	CASSFGITANQPQHF
TRBV29-1	NA	TRBJ2-1	many	TGCAGCGTTGAAGTCGGCAGGGTAGGAAATGAGCAGTTCTTC	CSVEVGRVGNEQFF
TRBV20-1	NA	TRBJ2-3	many	TGCAGTGCTAGAGATCCCTTTTTACTTTTGGGGCAGTATTTT	CSARDPFLLLGQYF
TRBV20-1	NA	TRBJ1-2	many	TGCAGCACCACCACAGGGTTTGTTAACTATGGCTACACCTTC	CSTTTGFVNYGYTF
TRBV29-1	TRBD1	TRBJ2-3	few	TGCAGCGTAAAGGGGGCCGGGACAGATACGCAGTATTTT	CSVKGAGTDTQYF
TRBV11-2	NA	TRBJ2-2	many	TGTGCCAGCAGTCCAGGGGTGGGACTCTCCAACACCGGGGAGCTGTTTTTT	CASSPGVGLSNTGELFF
TRBV7-2	TRBD1	TRBJ1-3	many	TGTGCCAGCAGCAAACAGGGGTCTGGAAACACCATATATTTT	CASSKQGSGNTIYF
TRBV19	TRBD1	TRBJ1-5	many	TGTGCCAGTAGTACTAATCCGGGACAGGATAATCAGCCCCAGCATTTT	CASSTNPGQDNQPQHF
TRBV20-1	TRBD2	TRBJ2-2	many	TGCAGTGCTAGTCGCGGGGGGTCGGTCGGGGAGCTGTTTTTT	CSASRGGSVGELFF
TRBV24-1	NA	TRBJ2-5	many	TGTGCCACCAGTGATTTCAGCACAGACCAACTCCAAGAGACCCAGTACTTC	CATSDFSTDQLQETQYF
TRBV7-8	NA	TRBJ1-1	many	TGTGCCAGCAGCTTAGCTGGACAGAGGAACACTGAAGCTTTCTTT	CASSLAGQRNTEAFF
TRBV7-6	NA	TRBJ1-6	NA	TGTGCCAGCAGCCTGGACCCACTTAGGGGGACCCTCCACTTT	CASSLDPLRGTLHF
TRBV20-1	NA	TRBJ1-5	many	TGCAGTGCTAGAGATAATCGGCCCATACTCAATCAGCCCCAGCATTTT	CSARDNRPILNQPQHF
TRBV29-1	NA	TRBJ2-2	NA	TGCAGCGTTGAAGATCTTAAGGCAGGCGCGAACACCGGGGAGCTGTTTTTT	CSVEDLKAGANTGELFF
TRBV9	NA	TRBJ1-2	many	TGTGCCAGCAGCGTAGATGGGACCTCGGGGGACGGCTACACCTTC	CASSVDGTSGDGYTF
TRBV20-1	NA	TRBJ2-3	NA	TGCAGTGCTAATCTTGCGGGAACAGATACGCAGTATTTT	CSANLAGTDTQYF
TRBV14	TRBD2	TRBJ2-3	many	TGTGCCAGCAGCCAAACGGGGGGGCTGACAGATACGCAGTATTTT	CASSQTGGLTDTQYF
TRBV18	TRBD1	TRBJ2-1	many	TGTGCCAGCTCACTTCGACAGGGGGCAGATTTCAATGAGCAGTTCTTC	CASSLRQGADFNEQFF
TRBV7-2	NA	TRBJ2-5	once	TGTGCCAGCACCTTAATCCGTCAAGAGAACCAGTACTTC	CASTLIRQENQYF
TRBV3-1	TRBD2	TRBJ2-1	few	TGTGCCAGCAGGCCCCATTCCGGCGGGGGGAAAAACAATGAGCAGTTCTTC	CASRPHSGGGKNNEQFF
TRBV14	NA	TRBJ1-2	many	TGTGCCAGCAGCCAAGATCTGAATCGAGCTAACTATGGCTACACCTTC	CASSQDLNRANYGYTF
TRBV7-9	NA	TRBJ1-1	few	TGTGCCAGCAGCCTAAGGGATGTCCCCACCGCTGAAGCTTTCTTT	CASSLRDVPTAEAFF
TRBV20-1	TRBD2	TRBJ2-2	many	TGCAGTGCTAGAGTGGCCCCAAGCGGGAGAGGGAGCGGGGAGCTGTTTTTT	CSARVAPSGRGSGELFF
TRBV19	NA	TRBJ2-2	NA	TGTGCCAGTAGTATTGTTGGAGGAGGATCCGGGGAGCTGTTTTTT	CASSIVGGGSGELFF
TRBV7-9	NA	TRBJ1-1	few	TGTGCCAGCAGCTCGCAGGGACGAAGAGCTTTCTTT	CASSSQGRRAFF
TRBV5-5	TRBD1	TRBJ2-1	many	TGTGCCAGCAGCTTGCCGGGACAGGGGACCAATGAGCAGTTCTTC	CASSLPGQGTNEQFF
TRBV5-1	NA	TRBJ2-5	many	TGCGCCAGCAGCTTGGCGGCAGGGCACGTCGAGACCCAGTACTTC	CASSLAAGHVETQYF